Below, one TCR beta chain is given with its context. In the study's own analysis: How many nucleated cells were present was estimated from reference gene primer amplification. Here immunoSEQ multiplex PCR was the method, and the copy in TCRdb shows in-frame clones only, minus some. The DNA gave D and trimming, while V, J and clone size come from that table. The sample lists hundreds of thousands of clones, around 89% occurring once. The source of the sample is a study of blood T cell repertoires in COVID-19. Study-level information: Samples taken during acute and convalescent COVID-19 were collected in the United States, Italy and Spain. T cells, B-cell-depleted T cells, or PBMCs provided the cDNA or gDNA that served as material.

CDR1 and CDR2 (germline): MNHNS, SASEGT. Trimming pared 3 bases from V and 7 bases from J, leaving 10 bases between. The CDR3 is 14 residues long. V usage is TRBV6-1 and J usage is TRBJ1-6; D is ambiguous. The sample comprised peripheral blood. The TCR comes from a middle-aged man with acute or convalescent COVID-19. Here the CDR3 reads CASSESGRNSPLHF. CDR3 DNA sequence: TGTGCCAGCAGTGAGTCGGGGAGAAATTCACCCCTCCACTTT.